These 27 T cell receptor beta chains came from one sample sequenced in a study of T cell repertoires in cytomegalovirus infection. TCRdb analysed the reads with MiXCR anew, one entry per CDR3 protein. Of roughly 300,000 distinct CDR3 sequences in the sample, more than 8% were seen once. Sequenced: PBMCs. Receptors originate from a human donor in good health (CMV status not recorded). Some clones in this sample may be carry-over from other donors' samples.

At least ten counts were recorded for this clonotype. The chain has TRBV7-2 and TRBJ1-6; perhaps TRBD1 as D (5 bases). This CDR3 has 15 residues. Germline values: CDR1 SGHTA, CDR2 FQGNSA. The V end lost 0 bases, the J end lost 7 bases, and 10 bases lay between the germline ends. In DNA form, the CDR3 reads TGTGCCAGCAGCTTAGCAACGGGGCTGAATTCACCCCTCCACTTT. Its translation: CASSLATGLNSPLHF. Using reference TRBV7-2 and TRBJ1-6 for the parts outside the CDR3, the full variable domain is GAGVSQSPSNKVTEKGKDVELRCDPISGHTALYWYRQSLGQGLEFLIYFQGNSAPDKSGLPSDRFSAERTGGSVSTLTIQRTQQEDSAVYLCASSLATGLNSPLHFGNGTRLTVT.

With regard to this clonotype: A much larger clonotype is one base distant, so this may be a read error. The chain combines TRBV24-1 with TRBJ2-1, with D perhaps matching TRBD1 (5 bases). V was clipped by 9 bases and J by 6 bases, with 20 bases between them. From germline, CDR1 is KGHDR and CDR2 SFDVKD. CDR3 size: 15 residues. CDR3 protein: CATRPGAGYCNEQFF. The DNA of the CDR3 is TGTGCCACCCGGCCCGGAGCAGGGTATTGCAATGAGCAGTTCTTC.

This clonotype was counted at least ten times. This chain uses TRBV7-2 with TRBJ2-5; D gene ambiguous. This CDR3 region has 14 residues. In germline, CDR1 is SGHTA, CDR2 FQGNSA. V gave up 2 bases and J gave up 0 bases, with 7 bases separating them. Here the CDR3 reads CASSLRQDQETQYF. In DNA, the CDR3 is TGTGCCAGCAGCTTACGGCAGGACCAAGAGACCCAGTACTTC. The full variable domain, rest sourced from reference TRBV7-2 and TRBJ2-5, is GAGVSQSPSNKVTEKGKDVELRCDPISGHTALYWYRQSLGQGLEFLIYFQGNSAPDKSGLPSDRFSAERTGGSVSTLTIQRTQQEDSAVYLCASSLRQDQETQYFGPGTRLLVL.

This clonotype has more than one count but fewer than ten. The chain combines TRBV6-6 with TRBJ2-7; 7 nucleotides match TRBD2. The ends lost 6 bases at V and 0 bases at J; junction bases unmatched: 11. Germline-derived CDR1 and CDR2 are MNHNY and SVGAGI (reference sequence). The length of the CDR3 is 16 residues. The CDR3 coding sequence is TGTGCCAGCAGGGGCCCTAGCGGAAGGAGCTCCTACGAGCAGTACTTC. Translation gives CASRGPSGRSSYEQYF.

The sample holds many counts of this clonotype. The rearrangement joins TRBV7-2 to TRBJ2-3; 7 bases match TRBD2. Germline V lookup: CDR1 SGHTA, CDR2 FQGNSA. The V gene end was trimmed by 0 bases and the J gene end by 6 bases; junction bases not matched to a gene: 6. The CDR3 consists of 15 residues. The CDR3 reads CASSLASLGGDTQYF. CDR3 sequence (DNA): TGTGCCAGCAGCTTAGCGTCCCTGGGAGGGGATACGCAGTATTTT.

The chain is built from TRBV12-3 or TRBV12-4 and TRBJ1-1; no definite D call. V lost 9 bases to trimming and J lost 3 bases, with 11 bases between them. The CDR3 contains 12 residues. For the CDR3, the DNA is TGTGCCAGTTCAATTCTGGACACTGAAGCTTTCTTT. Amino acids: CASSILDTEAFF.

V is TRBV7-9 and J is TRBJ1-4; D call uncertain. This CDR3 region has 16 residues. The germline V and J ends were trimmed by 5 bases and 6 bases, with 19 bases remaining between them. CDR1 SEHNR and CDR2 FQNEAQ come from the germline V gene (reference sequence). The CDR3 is CASSVWPGSGYEKLFF. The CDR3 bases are TGTGCCAGCAGCGTATGGCCGGGCAGCGGGTATGAAAAACTGTTTTTT.

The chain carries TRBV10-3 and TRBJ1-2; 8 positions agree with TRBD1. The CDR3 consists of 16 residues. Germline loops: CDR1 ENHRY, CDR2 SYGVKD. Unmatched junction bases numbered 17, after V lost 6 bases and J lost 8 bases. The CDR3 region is CAIRLFGQGVGGGYTF. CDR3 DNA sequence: TGTGCCATCAGGTTGTTCGGACAGGGTGTAGGTGGCGGCTACACCTTC.

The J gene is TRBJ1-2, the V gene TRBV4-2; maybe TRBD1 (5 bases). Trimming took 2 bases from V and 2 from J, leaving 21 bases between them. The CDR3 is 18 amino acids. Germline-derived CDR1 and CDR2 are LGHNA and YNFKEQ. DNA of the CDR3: TGTGCCAGCAGCCAACACCGGGACGGACCACTCGTAAACTATGGCTACACCTTC. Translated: CASSQHRDGPLVNYGYTF.

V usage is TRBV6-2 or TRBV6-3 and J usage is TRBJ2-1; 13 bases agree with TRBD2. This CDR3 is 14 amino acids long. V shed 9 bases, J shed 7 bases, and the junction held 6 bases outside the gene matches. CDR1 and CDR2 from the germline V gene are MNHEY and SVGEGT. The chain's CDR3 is CASRGLAGRNEQFF. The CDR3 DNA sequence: TGTGCCAGTAGGGGACTAGCGGGAAGAAATGAGCAGTTCTTC.

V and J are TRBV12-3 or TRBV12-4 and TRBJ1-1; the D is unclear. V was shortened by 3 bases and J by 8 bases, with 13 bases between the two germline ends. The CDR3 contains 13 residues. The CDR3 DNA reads TGTGCCAGCAGTTTCCCCTCGAGACCGGAAGCTTTCTTT. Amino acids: CASSFPSRPEAFF.

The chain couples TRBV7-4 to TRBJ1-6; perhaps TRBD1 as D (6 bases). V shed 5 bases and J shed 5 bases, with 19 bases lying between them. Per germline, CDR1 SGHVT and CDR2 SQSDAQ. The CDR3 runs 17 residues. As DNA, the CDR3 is TGTGCCAGCAGCCCCTATTGGGGGCGAGACGATAATTCACCCCTCCACTTT. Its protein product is CASSPYWGRDDNSPLHF.

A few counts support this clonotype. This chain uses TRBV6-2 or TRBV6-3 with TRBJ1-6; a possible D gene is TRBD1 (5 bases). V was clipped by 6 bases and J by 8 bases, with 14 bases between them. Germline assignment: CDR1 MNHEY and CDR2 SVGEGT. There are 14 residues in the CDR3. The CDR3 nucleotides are TGTGCCAGCAGAGGCGGGGGTCGGTATTCACCCCTCCACTTT. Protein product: CASRGGGRYSPLHF.

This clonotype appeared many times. The CDR3 loop is CASSLSVRTGGTNEQFF. The DNA for the CDR3 is TGTGCCAGCAGCTTATCGGTCAGGACAGGGGGCACGAATGAGCAGTTCTTC. V usage is TRBV7-2 and J usage is TRBJ2-1, with 11 bases identical to TRBD1. Looked up from germline, CDR1 is SGHTA and CDR2 is FQGNSA. CDR3 length equals 17 residues. Trimming cost V 2 bases and J 7 bases; bases outside gene matches: 10.

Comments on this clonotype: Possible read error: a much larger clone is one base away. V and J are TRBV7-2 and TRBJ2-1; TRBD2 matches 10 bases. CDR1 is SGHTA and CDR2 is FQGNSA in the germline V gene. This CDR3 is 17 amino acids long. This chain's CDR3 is CASSLISGGAYNNERFF. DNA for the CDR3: TGTGCCAGCAGCTTAATCAGCGGGGGGGCTTACAACAATGAGCGGTTCTTC.

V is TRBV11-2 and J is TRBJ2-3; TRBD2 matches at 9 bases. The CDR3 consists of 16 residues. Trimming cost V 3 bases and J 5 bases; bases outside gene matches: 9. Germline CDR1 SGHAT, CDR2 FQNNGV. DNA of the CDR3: TGTGCCAGCAGCTTTCCAAGCGGGAGGCCGCAAGATACGCAGTATTTT. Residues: CASSFPSGRPQDTQYF.

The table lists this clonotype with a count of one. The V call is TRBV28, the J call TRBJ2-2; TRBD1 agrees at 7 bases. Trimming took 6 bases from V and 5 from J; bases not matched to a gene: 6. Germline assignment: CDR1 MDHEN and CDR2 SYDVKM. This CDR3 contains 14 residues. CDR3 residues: CASRWQGVTGELFF. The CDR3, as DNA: TGTGCCAGCAGATGGCAGGGGGTGACCGGGGAGCTGTTTTTT.

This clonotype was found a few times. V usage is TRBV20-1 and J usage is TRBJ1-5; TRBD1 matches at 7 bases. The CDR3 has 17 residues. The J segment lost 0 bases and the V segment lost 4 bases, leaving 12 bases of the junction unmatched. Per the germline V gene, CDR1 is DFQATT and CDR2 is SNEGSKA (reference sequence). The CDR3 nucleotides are TGCAGTGCTATTCACCGGGACAGATTTCATAGCAATCAGCCCCAGCATTTT. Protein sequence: CSAIHRDRFHSNQPQHF.

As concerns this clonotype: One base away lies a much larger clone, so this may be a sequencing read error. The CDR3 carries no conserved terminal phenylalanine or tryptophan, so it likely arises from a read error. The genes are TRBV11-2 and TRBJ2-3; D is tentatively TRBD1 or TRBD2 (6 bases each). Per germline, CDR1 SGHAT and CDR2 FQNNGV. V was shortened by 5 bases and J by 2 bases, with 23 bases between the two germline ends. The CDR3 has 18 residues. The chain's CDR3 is CASSPYLRGQGTTDTQYL. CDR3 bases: TGTGCCAGCAGCCCCTATCTCCGGGGGCAGGGAACCACAGATACGCAGTATTTA.

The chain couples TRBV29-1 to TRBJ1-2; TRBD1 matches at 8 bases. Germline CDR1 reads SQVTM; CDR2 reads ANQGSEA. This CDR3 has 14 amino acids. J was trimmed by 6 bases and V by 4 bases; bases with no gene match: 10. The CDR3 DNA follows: TGCAGCGTTGCACACGACAGGGGTGGGAATGGCTACACCTTC. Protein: CSVAHDRGGNGYTF.

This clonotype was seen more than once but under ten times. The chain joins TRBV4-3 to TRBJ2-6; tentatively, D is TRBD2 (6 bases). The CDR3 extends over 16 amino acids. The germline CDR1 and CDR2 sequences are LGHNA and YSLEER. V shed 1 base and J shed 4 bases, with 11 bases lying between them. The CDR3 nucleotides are TGCGCCAGCAGCCAAGTAGCGGTTGTGGGGGCCAACGTCCTGACTTTC. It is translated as CASSQVAVVGANVLTF.

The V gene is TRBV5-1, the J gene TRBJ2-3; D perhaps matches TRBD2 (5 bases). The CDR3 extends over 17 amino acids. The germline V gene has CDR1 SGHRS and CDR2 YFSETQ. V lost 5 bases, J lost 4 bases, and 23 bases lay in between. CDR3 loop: CASSPVSGPRNPDTQYF. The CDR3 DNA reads TGCGCCAGCAGTCCTGTCAGCGGTCCGAGAAACCCAGATACGCAGTATTTT.

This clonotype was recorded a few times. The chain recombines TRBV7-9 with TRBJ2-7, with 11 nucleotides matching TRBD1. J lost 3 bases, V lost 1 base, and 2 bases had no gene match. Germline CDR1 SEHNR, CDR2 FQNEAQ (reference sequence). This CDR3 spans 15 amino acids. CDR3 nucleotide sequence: TGTGCCAGCAGCTTAGAAGGGACAGGGGGCTACGAGCAGTACTTC. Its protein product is CASSLEGTGGYEQYF.

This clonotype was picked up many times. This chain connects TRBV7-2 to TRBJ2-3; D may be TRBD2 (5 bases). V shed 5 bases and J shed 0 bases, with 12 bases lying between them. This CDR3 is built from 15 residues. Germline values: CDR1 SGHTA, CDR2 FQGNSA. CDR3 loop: CASSPDYTSTDTQYF. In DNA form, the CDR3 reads TGTGCCAGCAGCCCCGACTATACTAGCACAGATACGCAGTATTTT.

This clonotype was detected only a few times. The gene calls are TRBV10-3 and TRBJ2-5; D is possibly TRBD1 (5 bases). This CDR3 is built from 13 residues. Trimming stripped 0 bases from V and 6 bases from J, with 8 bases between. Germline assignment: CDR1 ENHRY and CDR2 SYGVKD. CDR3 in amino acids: CAISESGLKTQYF. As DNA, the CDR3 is TGTGCCATCAGTGAGTCGGGGCTAAAGACCCAGTACTTC.

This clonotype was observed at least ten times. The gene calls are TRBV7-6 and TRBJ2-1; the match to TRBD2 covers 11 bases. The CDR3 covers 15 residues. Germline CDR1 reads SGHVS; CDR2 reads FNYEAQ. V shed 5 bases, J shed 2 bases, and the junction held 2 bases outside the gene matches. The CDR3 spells CASSDSGGAYNEQFF. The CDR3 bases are TGTGCCAGCAGCGATAGCGGGGGGGCCTACAATGAGCAGTTCTTC.

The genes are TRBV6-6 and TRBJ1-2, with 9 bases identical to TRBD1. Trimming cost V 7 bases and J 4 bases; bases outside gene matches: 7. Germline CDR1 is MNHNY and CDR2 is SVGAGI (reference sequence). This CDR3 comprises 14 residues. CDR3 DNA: TGTGCCAGCACTCGAGGGACAGGGACCTATGGCTACACCTTC. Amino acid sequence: CASTRGTGTYGYTF.